This T cell receptor beta chain was identified in a study of blood T cell repertoires in COVID-19. Across the whole study: Samples taken during acute and convalescent COVID-19 were collected in the United States, Italy and Spain. The cDNA or gDNA used as material had been derived from T cells, B-cell-depleted T cells, or PBMCs.

Participants, about 18 to 89 years old, spanned under 25 US areas. J gave up 11 bases and V 7 bases, and 9 bases lay outside the gene matches. Germline assignment: CDR1 MDHEN and CDR2 SYDVKM. The CDR3 runs 12 residues. Using immunoSEQ multiplex PCR, the repertoire was profiled, and TCRdb retains in-frame clones only, with some absent. The sample yields more than 250,000 clones, about nine tenths seen once. What was sequenced was PBMCs or T cells enriched from blood (not recorded which). The rearrangement uses TRBV28 and TRBJ2-3, with TRBD2 identical over 7 bases. The clonotype was recovered from a woman younger than 35 who had recovered from COVID-19. The CDR3 spells CASTKSGDVQYF. The CDR3 DNA follows: TGTGCCAGCACCAAAAGCGGGGACGTGCAGTATTTT.